This TCR beta chain was recorded in a study of beta chain features in type 1 diabetes. Study-wide points: Cells with high TCR expression could be over-represented by cDNA sequencing. More deletions and fewer insertions at VDJ junctions were found in patients with type 1 diabetes. Among patients with Type 1 diabetes, TCRB CDR3s were moderately but significantly shorter in every one of the four CD4+ subsets.

Isolated RNA was reverse transcribed in full, so expressed TCRB transcripts were sequenced. Measured with immunoSEQ multiplex PCR; TCRdb has only the in-frame clones, and not every one. This sample has fewer than 70,000 clones, with 55% to 70% found just once. Sorting based on CD45RO/CCR7/CD25/CD127/CD95/CD27 separated CD4+ naive, central memory, regulatory and stem cell-like memory cells. This clone was seen just once. Its antigen is undetermined. CDR1 and CDR2 (germline): SQVTM, ANQGSEA. This CDR3 spans 14 amino acids. V lost 4 bases to trimming and J lost 0 bases; unmatched junction nucleotides: 5. The chain joins TRBV29-1 to TRBJ1-1, with TRBD1 matching over 7 bases. The sequence was collected from a woman aged 25 to 39 with type 1 diabetes. Sequencing was done on a sample of stem cell memory CD4+ T cells from blood. CDR3 in DNA: TGCAGCGTTGTGATAGGGACAGTGAACACTGAAGCTTTCTTT. This sequence encodes CSVVIGTVNTEAFF.